A single sample is the source of the 17 T cell receptor beta chains below, sequenced in a study of T cells in Graves' hyperthyroidism and ophthalmopathy. Amplified TCR beta CDR3 regions derived from RNA transcripts. When the TCR CDR3 underwent first-round RT-PCR, the HTBI primer set was used. MiXCR, applied by TCRdb to the multiplex PCR reads, yields one record per CDR3 protein. Among a few hundred thousand distinct CDR3 sequences listed, 40% to 55% were seen once. Sequencing was performed on peripheral blood or thyroid tissue (not recorded which). The receptors originated from a woman younger than 30 with Graves' hyperthyroidism.

The J gene is TRBJ2-7, the V gene TRBV15; 8 nucleotides line up with TRBD1. The CDR3 sequence is 16 residues long. Germline trimming cut 5 bases from V and 1 base from J; bases unmatched to any gene: 10. Germline CDR1 and CDR2: LNHNV and YYDKDF (reference sequence). The CDR3 region is CATSHVDRGLSYEQYF. The CDR3 nucleotides are TGTGCCACCAGCCACGTCGACAGGGGCCTATCCTACGAGCAGTACTTC.

This clonotype was recorded at least ten times. The chain is built from TRBV14 and TRBJ1-2; maybe TRBD1 (6 bases). Germline-derived CDR1 and CDR2 are SGHDN and FVKESK. CDR3 length: 14 residues. Trimming removed 3 bases at V and 2 bases at J, with 10 bases between. The chain's CDR3 is CASSQDRENYGYTF. CDR3 sequence (DNA): TGTGCCAGCAGCCAGGACAGAGAGAACTATGGCTACACCTTC.

The chain has TRBV10-3 and TRBJ2-7; 10 nucleotides agree with TRBD2. The CDR3 spans 15 residues. V shed 10 bases, J shed 1 base, and the junction held 10 bases outside the gene matches. Germline V gene sequence: CDR1 ENHRY, CDR2 SYGVKD. This chain's CDR3 is CASIKAGGQSYEQYF. The DNA of the CDR3 is TGTGCCAGCATTAAAGCGGGAGGGCAATCCTACGAGCAGTACTTC.

This clonotype was detected a few times. This sequence may be a read error, since a much larger clone differs from it by one base. This chain connects TRBV10-3 to TRBJ2-7; the D is unclear. The CDR3 loop spans 13 amino acids. Germline V CDR1 and CDR2: ENHRY, SYGVKD. The CDR3 reads CAISESDPYEQHF. The CDR3 bases are TGTGCCATCAGTGAGTCAGATCCCTACGAGCAGCACTTC.

The V gene is TRBV29-1, the J gene TRBJ2-7; perhaps TRBD2 as D (6 bases). The germline V gene has CDR1 SQVTM and CDR2 ANQGSEA. The V gene lost 3 bases and the J gene lost 8 bases, with 14 bases spanning the gap. This CDR3 region has 12 residues. CDR3 loop: CSVDGGGGKQYF. CDR3 DNA sequence: TGCAGCGTTGACGGGGGTGGAGGCAAGCAGTACTTC.

In its sample, this clonotype was seen a few times. V is TRBV5-1 and J is TRBJ1-3, with no clear D. The length of the CDR3 is 13 residues. CDR1 and CDR2 (germline): SGHRS, YFSETQ. V dropped 0 bases and J dropped 11 bases, with 12 bases sitting between them. The CDR3 reads CASSLGVEAPIYF. The CDR3 DNA follows: TGCGCCAGCAGCTTGGGAGTTGAGGCCCCCATATATTTT.

This clonotype occurred a few times. The CDR3 spells CASRGGGATEAFF. The DNA for the CDR3 is TGTGCCAGCAGGGGGGGAGGGGCCACTGAAGCTTTCTTT. V gene TRBV7-9 combines with J gene TRBJ1-1; D might be TRBD1 (5 bases). CDR1 SEHNR and CDR2 FQNEAQ come from the germline V gene (reference sequence). The CDR3 is made up of 13 amino acids. Trimming pared 6 bases from V and 4 bases from J, leaving 12 bases between.

This rearrangement joins TRBV5-1 to TRBJ1-1, with 7 bases that match TRBD1. Germline lookup yields CDR1 SGHRS and CDR2 YFSETQ. The CDR3 consists of 13 residues. Losses at the gene ends were 3 bases for V and 8 bases for J; bases not matched to a gene: 7. For the CDR3, the DNA is TGCGCCAGCAGCTCCCCAGGGGGTTCGGAAGCTTTCTTT. Translated: CASSSPGGSEAFF. Drawing the rest from reference TRBV5-1 and TRBJ1-1, the complete variable domain is KAGVTQTPRYLIKTRGQQVTLSCSPISGHRSVSWYQQTPGQGLQFLFEYFSETQRNKGNFPGRFSGRQFSNSRSEMNVSTLELGDSALYLCASSSPGGSEAFFGQGTRLTVV.

As for this clonotype: The CDR3 ends on some other residue instead of the conserved phenylalanine or tryptophan, so this is likely a read error. The DNA is left out, because the CDR3 cannot be placed on it with certainty; the CDR3 is given as TCRdb lists it. The chain combines TRBV9 with TRBJ2-6; the table gives TRBD2 as D, unverified against the DNA. The CDR3 length equals 9 residues, ends included. Germline V gives CDR1 SGDLS, CDR2 YYNGEE. CDR3 protein: CASKEGGTS.

There are many counts of this clonotype. The rearrangement joins TRBV2 to TRBJ1-5; no clear D. Germline assignment: CDR1 SNHLY and CDR2 FYNNEI. Trimming cost V 1 base and J 6 bases, with 10 bases left between them. The CDR3 has 14 amino acids. CDR3 region: CASSEDPGSQPQHF. The CDR3 nucleotides are TGTGCCAGCAGTGAAGATCCGGGAAGTCAGCCCCAGCATTTT.

Only a few counts were recorded for this clonotype. This sequence joins TRBV9 and TRBJ2-7; 7 bases map to TRBD2. V trimming: 4 bases; J trimming: 3 bases; junction bases outside the gene matches: 4. The CDR3 extends over 13 amino acids. The germline V gene has CDR1 SGDLS and CDR2 YYNGEE. This CDR3 is CASSQGTIYEQYF. For the CDR3, the DNA is TGTGCCAGCAGCCAAGGGACTATCTACGAGCAGTACTTC.

This sequence joins TRBV29-1 and TRBJ2-7; 11 bases agree with TRBD1. Germline lookup yields CDR1 SQVTM and CDR2 ANQGSEA. J was trimmed by 4 bases and V by 5 bases; bases with no gene match: 4. This CDR3 spans 13 amino acids. This CDR3 is CSVMGQGEYEQYF. CDR3 sequence (DNA): TGCAGCGTTATGGGACAGGGGGAGTACGAGCAGTACTTC.

This clonotype showed up just once. The V gene is TRBV5-4, the J gene TRBJ2-5; D gene ambiguous. V was clipped by 3 bases and J by 2 bases, with 14 bases between them. CDR1 is SGHNT and CDR2 is YYREEE in the germline V gene (reference sequence). This CDR3 is 15 amino acids long. This CDR3 is CASSSFLPNQETQYF. CDR3 in DNA: TGTGCCAGCAGCTCGTTCCTACCGAATCAAGAGACCCAGTACTTC.

This chain uses TRBV7-8 with TRBJ2-7, with a possible D match to TRBD1 (5 bases). The CDR3 spans 14 residues. Trimming stripped 4 bases from V and 2 bases from J, with 12 bases between. CDR1 is SGHVS and CDR2 is FQNEAQ in the germline V gene. CDR3: CASSSHRNPYEQYF. In DNA, the CDR3 is TGTGCCAGCAGCTCACACAGGAATCCCTACGAGCAGTACTTC.

The table lists this clonotype with many counts. The chain has TRBV29-1 and TRBJ1-1, with a tentative D call TRBD1 (5 bases). V gave up 5 bases and J gave up 1 base, with 11 bases separating them. The CDR3 contains 13 residues. The germline gives CDR1 SQVTM, CDR2 ANQGSEA. This CDR3 reads CSVYKTENTEAFF. DNA for the CDR3: TGCAGCGTTTATAAGACAGAGAACACTGAAGCTTTCTTT.

This clonotype was seen ten or more times. V is TRBV5-1 and J is TRBJ2-5; 7 nucleotides match TRBD1. V lost 4 bases, J lost 1 base, and 4 bases stayed unmatched. The CDR3 is made up of 14 amino acids. Germline V gives CDR1 SGHRS, CDR2 YFSETQ. The CDR3 protein is CASSPGQSQETQYF. The CDR3 DNA reads TGCGCCAGCAGCCCGGGACAGAGCCAAGAGACCCAGTACTTC.

This clonotype was observed many times. V usage is TRBV2 and J usage is TRBJ1-4; possibly TRBD1 for D (5 bases). Germline CDR1 reads SNHLY; CDR2 reads FYNNEI. Trimming pared 7 bases from V and 8 bases from J, leaving 14 bases between. CDR3 length: 13 residues. The CDR3 here is CASKAGLGEKLFF. CDR3 coding DNA: TGTGCCAGCAAGGCAGGGCTCGGCGAAAAACTGTTTTTT.